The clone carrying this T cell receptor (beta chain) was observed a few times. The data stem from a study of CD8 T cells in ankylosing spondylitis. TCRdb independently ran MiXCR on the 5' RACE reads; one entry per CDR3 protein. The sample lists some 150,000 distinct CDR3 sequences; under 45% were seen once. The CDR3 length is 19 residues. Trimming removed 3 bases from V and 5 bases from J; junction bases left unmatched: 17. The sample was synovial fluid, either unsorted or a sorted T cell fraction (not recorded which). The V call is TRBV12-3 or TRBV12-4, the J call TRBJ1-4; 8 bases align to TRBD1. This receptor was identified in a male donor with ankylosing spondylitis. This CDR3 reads CASSLFAGQAFSGNEKLFF. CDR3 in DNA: TGTGCCAGCAGTTTGTTCGCGGGACAGGCCTTCTCGGGGAATGAAAAACTGTTTTTT.